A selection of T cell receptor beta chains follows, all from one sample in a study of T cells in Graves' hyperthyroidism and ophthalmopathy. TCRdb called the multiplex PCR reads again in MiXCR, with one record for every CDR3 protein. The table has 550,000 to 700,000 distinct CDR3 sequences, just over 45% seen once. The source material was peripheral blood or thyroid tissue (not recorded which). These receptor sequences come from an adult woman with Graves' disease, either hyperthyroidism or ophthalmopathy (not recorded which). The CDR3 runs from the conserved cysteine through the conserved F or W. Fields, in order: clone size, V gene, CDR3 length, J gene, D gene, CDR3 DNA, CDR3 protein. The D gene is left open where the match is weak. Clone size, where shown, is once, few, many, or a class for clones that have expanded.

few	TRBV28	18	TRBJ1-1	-	TGTGCCAGCAGTTTACCAGGCCTCCCTCTTCCTTTGAACACTGAAGCTTTCTTT	CASSLPGLPLPLNTEAFF
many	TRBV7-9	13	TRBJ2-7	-	TGTGCCAGCAGCTTAGTTTTCGGCGACGAGCAGTACTTC	CASSLVFGDEQYF
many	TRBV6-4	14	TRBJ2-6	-	TGTGCCAGCAGTGACGCGCCTGGGGCCAACGTCCTGACTTTC	CASSDAPGANVLTF
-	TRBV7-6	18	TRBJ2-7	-	TGTGCCAGCAGCTTAATGAGGTCGAGGTCGGAATCCTCCTACGAGCAGTACTTC	CASSLMRSRSESSYEQYF
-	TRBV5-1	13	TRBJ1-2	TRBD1	TGCGCCAGCAGTCTTCGCCGGGACAGGGGTTACACCTTC	CASSLRRDRGYTF
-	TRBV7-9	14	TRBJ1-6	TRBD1	TGTGCCAGCAGCTTAGAGGGACAGAATTCACCCCTCCACTTT	CASSLEGQNSPLHF
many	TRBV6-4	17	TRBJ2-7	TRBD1	TGTGCCAGCGGTCTTAGGAGGACAGGGAATCTCTCCTACGAGCAGTACTTC	CASGLRRTGNLSYEQYF
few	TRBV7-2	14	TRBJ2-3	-	TGTGCCAGCAGCTTACGTGGACCCACAGATACGCAGTATTTT	CASSLRGPTDTQYF
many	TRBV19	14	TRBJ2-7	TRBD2	TGTGCCAGTAGTCCCTTAGCGGGAACCTACGAGCAGTACTTC	CASSPLAGTYEQYF
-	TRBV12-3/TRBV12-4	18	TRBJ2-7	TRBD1	TGTGCCAGCAGTTTTAGGTGGAGACAGGGTTCTGGGAGCTACGAGCAGTACTTC	CASSFRWRQGSGSYEQYF
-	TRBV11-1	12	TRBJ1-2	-	TGTACCAGCAGCGCAGACAGCTATGGCTACACCTTC	CTSSADSYGYTF
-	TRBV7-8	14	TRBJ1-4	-	TGTGCCAGCGGGTTCACAGGGACCGCAACCGAACTGTTTTTT	CASGFTGTATELFF
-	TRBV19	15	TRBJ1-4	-	TGTGCCAGTAGTCAAGATTCCGTCGGGAATGAAAAACTGTTTTTT	CASSQDSVGNEKLFF
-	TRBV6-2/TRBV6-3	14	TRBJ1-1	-	TGTGCCAGCAGTCTATGGACAGTGAACACTGAAGCTTTCTTT	CASSLWTVNTEAFF
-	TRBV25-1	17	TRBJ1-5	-	TGTGCCAGCTCACAAGGGGTTCCGAGGGGATTCGGGCAGCCCCAGCATTTT	CASSQGVPRGFGQPQHF
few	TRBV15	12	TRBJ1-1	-	TGTGCCACCAGCAGACGGAACACTGAAGCTTTCTTT	CATSRRNTEAFF
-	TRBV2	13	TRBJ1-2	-	TGTGCCAGCAGTGTAGGGGCTGGTATGGGCTACACCTTC	CASSVGAGMGYTF
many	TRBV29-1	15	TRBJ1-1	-	TGCACCGCCCGGGACCCCTATTTGGATAACACTGAAGCTTTCTTT	CTARDPYLDNTEAFF
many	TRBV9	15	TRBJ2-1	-	TGTGCCAGCAGCGTAGACGAGGGGAGGTACAATGAGCAGTTCTTC	CASSVDEGRYNEQFF
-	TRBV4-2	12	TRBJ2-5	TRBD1	TGTGCCAGCAGCAAGGGGACAGGGACCCAGTACTTC	CASSKGTGTQYF
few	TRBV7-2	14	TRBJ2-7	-	TGTGCCAGCAGCTTAGCGTCCGAACAGTACGAGCAGTACTTC	CASSLASEQYEQYF
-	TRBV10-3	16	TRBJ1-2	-	TGTGCCATCAGTGTCTCCTCCTCCGGGGCAGGGTATGGCTACACCTTC	CAISVSSSGAGYGYTF
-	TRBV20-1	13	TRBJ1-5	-	TGCAGTGCTAGAGAGGGAGGTAGTCAGCCCCAGCATTTT	CSAREGGSQPQHF
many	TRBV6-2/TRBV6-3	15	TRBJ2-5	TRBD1	TGTGCCAGCAGTTACTCGAGTACAGGGGAAGAGACCCAGTACTTC	CASSYSSTGEETQYF
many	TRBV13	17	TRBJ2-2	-	TGTGCCAGCAAATCCTGGCTGGACGGAATTGGGACCGGGGAGCTGTTTTTT	CASKSWLDGIGTGELFF
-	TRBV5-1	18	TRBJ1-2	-	TGCGCCAGCAGCGCACAGGCGGAGGGCTTCGTTGGTTCGGGGGGCTACACCTTC	CASSAQAEGFVGSGGYTF
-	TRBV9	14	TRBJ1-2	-	TGTACCAGCAGCGACGCCCCCACCTCGGGAGGCTACACCTTC	CTSSDAPTSGGYTF
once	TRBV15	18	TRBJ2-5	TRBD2	TGTGCCACCAGCAGAGCGACGGGGACTAGCGGGTTCGGTGAGACCCAGTACTTC	CATSRATGTSGFGETQYF
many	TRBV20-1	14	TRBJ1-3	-	TGCAGTGCTAGACCTCCAGGAGGGTTCGGCACCATATATTTT	CSARPPGGFGTIYF
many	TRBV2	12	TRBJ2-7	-	TGTGCCAGCAGAACGGACACCTACGAGCAGTACTTC	CASRTDTYEQYF
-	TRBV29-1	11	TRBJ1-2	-	TGCAGCGTTGAGTTATCCTATGGCTACACCTTC	CSVELSYGYTF
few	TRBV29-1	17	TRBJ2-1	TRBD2	TGCAGCGCCCCGAGGGACGAGGGACTAGCGGGAACCAATGAGCAGTTCTTC	CSAPRDEGLAGTNEQFF
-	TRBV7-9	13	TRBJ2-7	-	TGTGCCAGCAGTCCATACAGTCTCTACGAGCAGTACTTC	CASSPYSLYEQYF
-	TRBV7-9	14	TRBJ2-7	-	TGTGCCAGCAGCTTAGAACAGGGTGGGGGCGAGCAGTACTTC	CASSLEQGGGEQYF
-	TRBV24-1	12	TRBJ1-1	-	TGTGCCACCAGTGATTCGACGGCTGAAGCTTTCTTT	CATSDSTAEAFF
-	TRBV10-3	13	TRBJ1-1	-	TGTGCCATCACCCCTGACCTGAACACTGAAGCTTTCTTT	CAITPDLNTEAFF
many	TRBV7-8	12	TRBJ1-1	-	TGTGCCAGCTGCACCAACCCCACTGAAGCTTTCTTT	CASCTNPTEAFF
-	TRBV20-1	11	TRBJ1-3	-	TGCAGTGCTGACTCCGGGGTCACCATATATTTT	CSADSGVTIYF
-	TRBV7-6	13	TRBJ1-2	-	TGTGCCAGCAGCCCGTCGTTTACGGAGGGCTACACCTTC	CASSPSFTEGYTF
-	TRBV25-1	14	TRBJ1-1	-	TGTGCCAGCAGTGTACAGTGGGCAGGATTGAAAGCTTTCTTT	CASSVQWAGLKAFF
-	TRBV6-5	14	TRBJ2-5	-	TGTGCCAGCAGCACAACAGGAAGGGGAGAGACCCAGTACTTC	CASSTTGRGETQYF
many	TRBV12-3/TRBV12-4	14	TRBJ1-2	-	TGTGCCAGCAGTCCAACGGGGGGAAGCTATGGCTACACCTTC	CASSPTGGSYGYTF
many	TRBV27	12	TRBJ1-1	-	TGTGCCAGCAATCATGAGAACACTGAAGCTTTCTTT	CASNHENTEAFF
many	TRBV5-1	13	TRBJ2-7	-	TGCGCCAGCCGCCCGGACGGGACCTACGAGCAGTACTTC	CASRPDGTYEQYF
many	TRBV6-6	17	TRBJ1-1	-	TGTGCCAGCAGCCGTGACAGAGGCAGTACTCAAGTGACTGAAGCTTTCTTT	CASSRDRGSTQVTEAFF
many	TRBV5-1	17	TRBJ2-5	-	TGCGCCAGCAGCTTGGCCAGAACCCTTTTGGCCGGGGAGACCCAGTACTTC	CASSLARTLLAGETQYF
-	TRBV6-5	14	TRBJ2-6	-	TGTGCCAGCAGTTATAAACATGGGGCCAACGTCCTGACTTTC	CASSYKHGANVLTF